Sequencing of this T cell receptor (beta chain) was carried out in a study of blood T cell repertoires in COVID-19. Method: immunoSEQ multiplex PCR; TCRdb's copy keeps in-frame clones and lacks some. The sample lists roughly 230,000 clones; 88% were seen once. Deletions cut 3 bases from V and 3 bases from J, with 3 bases between. The CDR3 runs 11 residues. In germline, CDR1 is MNHNS, CDR2 SASEGT. Sequencing input: peripheral blood. This TCR derives from a human donor in a cohort sampled during active COVID-19. The chain joins TRBV6-1 to TRBJ2-7; D is uncertain. This chain's CDR3 is CASSDGYEQYF. Written as DNA, the CDR3 is TGTGCCAGCAGTGACGGCTACGAGCAGTACTTC.